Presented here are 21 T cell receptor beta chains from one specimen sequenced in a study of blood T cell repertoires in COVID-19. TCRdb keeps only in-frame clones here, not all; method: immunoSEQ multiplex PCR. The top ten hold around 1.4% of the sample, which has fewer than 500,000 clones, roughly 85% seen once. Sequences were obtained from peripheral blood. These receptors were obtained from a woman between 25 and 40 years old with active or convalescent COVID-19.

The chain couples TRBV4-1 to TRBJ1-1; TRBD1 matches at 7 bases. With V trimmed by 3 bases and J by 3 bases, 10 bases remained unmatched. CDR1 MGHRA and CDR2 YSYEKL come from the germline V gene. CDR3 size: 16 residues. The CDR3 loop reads CASSQGETGYDTEAFF. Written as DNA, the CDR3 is TGCGCCAGCAGCCAGGGTGAGACAGGGTACGACACTGAAGCTTTCTTT.

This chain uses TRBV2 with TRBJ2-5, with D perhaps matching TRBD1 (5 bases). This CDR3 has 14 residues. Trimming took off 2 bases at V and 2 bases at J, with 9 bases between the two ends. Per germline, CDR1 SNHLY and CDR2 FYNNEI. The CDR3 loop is CASSENTGQETQYF. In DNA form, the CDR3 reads TGTGCCAGCAGTGAAAATACAGGTCAAGAGACCCAGTACTTC. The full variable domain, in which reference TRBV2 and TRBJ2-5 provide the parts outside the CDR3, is EPEVTQTPSHQVTQMGQEVILRCVPISNHLYFYWYRQILGQKVEFLVSFYNNEISEKSEIFDDQFSVERPDGSNFTLKIRSTKLEDSAMYFCASSENTGQETQYFGPGTRLLVL.

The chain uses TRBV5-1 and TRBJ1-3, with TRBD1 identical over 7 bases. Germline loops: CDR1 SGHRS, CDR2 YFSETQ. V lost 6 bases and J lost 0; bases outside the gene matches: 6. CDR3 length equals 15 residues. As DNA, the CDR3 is TGCGCCAGCACCAGGGGGGACAGCTCTGGAAACACCATATATTTT. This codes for CASTRGDSSGNTIYF. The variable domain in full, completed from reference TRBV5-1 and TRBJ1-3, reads KAGVTQTPRYLIKTRGQQVTLSCSPISGHRSVSWYQQTPGQGLQFLFEYFSETQRNKGNFPGRFSGRQFSNSRSEMNVSTLELGDSALYLCASTRGDSSGNTIYFGEGSWLTVV.

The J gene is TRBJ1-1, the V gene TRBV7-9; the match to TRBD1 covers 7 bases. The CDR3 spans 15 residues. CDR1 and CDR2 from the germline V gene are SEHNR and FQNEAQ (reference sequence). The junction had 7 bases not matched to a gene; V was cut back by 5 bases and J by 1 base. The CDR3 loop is CASSPSRTGNTEAFF. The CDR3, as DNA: TGTGCCAGCAGCCCCTCGAGGACAGGGAACACTGAAGCTTTCTTT.

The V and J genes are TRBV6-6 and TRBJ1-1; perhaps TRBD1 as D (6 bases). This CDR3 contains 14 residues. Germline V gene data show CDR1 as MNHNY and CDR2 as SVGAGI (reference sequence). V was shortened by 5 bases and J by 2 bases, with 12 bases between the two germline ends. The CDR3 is CASSPGTKNTEAFF. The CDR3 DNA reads TGTGCCAGCAGTCCCGGGACAAAAAACACTGAAGCTTTCTTT.

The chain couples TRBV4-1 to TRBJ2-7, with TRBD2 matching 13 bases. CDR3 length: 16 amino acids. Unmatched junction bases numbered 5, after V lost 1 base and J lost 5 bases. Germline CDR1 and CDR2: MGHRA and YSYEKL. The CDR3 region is CASSQVLGTSGDEQYF. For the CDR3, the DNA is TGCGCCAGCAGCCAAGTTCTAGGGACTAGCGGGGACGAGCAGTACTTC.

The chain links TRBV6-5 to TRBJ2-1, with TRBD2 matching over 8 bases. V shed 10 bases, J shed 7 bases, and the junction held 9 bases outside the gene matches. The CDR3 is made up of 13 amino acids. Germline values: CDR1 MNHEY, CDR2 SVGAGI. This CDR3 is CATEGTSVNEQFF. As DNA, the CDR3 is TGTGCCACCGAGGGGACTAGTGTGAATGAGCAGTTCTTC.

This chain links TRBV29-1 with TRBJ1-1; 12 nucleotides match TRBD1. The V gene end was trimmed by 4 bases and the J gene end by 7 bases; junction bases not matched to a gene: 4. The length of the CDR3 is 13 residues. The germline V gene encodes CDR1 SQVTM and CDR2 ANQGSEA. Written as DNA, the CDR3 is TGCAGCGTTGCGGGACAGGGGGCCGGTGAAGCTTTCTTT. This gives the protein CSVAGQGAGEAFF.

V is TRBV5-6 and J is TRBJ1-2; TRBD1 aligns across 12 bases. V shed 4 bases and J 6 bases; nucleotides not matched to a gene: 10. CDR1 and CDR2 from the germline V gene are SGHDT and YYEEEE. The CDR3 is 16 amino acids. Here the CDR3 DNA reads TGTGCCAGCAGCGACGGTGGGACAGGGGGCATCAATGGCTACACCTTC. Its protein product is CASSDGGTGGINGYTF. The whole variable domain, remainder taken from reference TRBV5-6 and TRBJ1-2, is DAGVTQSPTHLIKTRGQQVTLRCSPKSGHDTVSWYQQALGQGPQFIFQYYEEEERQRGNFPDRFSGHQFPNYSSELNVNALLLGDSALYLCASSDGGTGGINGYTFGSGTRLTVV.

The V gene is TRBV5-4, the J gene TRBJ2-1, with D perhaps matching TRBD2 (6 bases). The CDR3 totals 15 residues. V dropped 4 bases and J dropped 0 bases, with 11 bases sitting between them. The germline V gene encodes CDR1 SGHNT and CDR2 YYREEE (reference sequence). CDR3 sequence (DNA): TGTGCCAGCAGCCCGCCGGGGGTCTCCTACAATGAGCAGTTCTTC. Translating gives CASSPPGVSYNEQFF.

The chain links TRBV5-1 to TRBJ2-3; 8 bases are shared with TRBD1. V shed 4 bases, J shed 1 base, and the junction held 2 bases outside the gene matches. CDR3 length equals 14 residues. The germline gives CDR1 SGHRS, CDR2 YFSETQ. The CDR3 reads CASSTTGGTDTQYF. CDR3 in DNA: TGCGCCAGCAGCACGACAGGGGGCACAGATACGCAGTATTTT.

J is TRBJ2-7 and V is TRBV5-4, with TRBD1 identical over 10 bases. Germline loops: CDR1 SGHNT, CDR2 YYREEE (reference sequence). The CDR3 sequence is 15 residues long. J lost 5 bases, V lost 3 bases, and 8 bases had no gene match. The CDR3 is CASSSPGQGWDEQYF. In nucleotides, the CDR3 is TGTGCCAGCAGCTCTCCGGGACAGGGGTGGGACGAGCAGTACTTC.

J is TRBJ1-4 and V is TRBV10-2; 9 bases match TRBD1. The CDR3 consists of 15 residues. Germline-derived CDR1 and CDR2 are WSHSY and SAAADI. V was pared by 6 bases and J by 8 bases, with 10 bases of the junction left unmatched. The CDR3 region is CASRYGTGNLEKLFF. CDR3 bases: TGCGCCAGCAGATACGGGACAGGGAATTTGGAAAAACTGTTTTTT.

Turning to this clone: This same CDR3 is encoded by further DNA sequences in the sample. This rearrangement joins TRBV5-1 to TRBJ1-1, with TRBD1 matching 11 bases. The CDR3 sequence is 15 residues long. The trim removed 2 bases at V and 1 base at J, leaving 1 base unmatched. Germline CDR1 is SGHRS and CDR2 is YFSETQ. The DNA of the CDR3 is TGCGCCAGCAGCTTAGGGACAGGGGGGAACACTGAAGCTTTCTTT. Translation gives CASSLGTGGNTEAFF.

The chain's CDR3 is CASSQTATQRDGYTF. CDR3 in DNA: TGCGCCAGCAGCCAAACGGCCACCCAACGGGATGGCTACACCTTC. The chain joins TRBV4-1 to TRBJ1-2, with unresolved D. The V and J ends lost 2 bases and 6 bases respectively, with 16 bases between them. This CDR3 is built from 15 residues. The germline V gene encodes CDR1 MGHRA and CDR2 YSYEKL.

The CDR3 protein is CASSPGLVIDNEQFF. CDR3 nucleotide sequence: TGCGCCAGCAGCCCGGGACTAGTAATAGACAATGAGCAGTTCTTC. The chain joins TRBV5-1 to TRBJ2-1, with TRBD2 matching 8 bases. This CDR3 spans 15 amino acids. Unmatched junction bases numbered 8, after V lost 4 bases and J lost 5 bases. Germline V gene sequence: CDR1 SGHRS, CDR2 YFSETQ.

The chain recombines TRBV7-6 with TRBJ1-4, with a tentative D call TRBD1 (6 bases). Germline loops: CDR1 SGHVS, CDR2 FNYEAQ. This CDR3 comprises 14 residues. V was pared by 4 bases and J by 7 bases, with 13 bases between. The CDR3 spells CASSWGQNLEKLFF. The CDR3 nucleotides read TGTGCCAGCAGCTGGGGACAAAACCTTGAAAAACTGTTTTTT.

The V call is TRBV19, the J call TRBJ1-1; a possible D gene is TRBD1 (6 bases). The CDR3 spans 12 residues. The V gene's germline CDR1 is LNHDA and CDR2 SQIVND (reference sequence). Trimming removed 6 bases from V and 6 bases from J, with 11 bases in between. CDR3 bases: TGTGCCAGTAGGGAACAGGGAGCTGAAGCTTTCTTT. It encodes CASREQGAEAFF.

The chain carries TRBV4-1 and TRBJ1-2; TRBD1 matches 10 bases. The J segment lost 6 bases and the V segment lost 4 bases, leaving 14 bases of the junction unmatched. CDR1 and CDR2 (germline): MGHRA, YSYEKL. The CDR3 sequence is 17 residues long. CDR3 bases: TGCGCCAGCAGCCCGATGGGGCGACAGGGGGCATTCGATGGCTACACCTTC. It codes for CASSPMGRQGAFDGYTF.

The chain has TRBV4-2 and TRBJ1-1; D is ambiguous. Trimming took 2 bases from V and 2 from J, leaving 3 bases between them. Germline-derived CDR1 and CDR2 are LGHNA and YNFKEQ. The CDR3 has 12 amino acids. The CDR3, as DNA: TGTGCCAGCAGCCAAACAAACACTGAAGCTTTCTTT. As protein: CASSQTNTEAFF.

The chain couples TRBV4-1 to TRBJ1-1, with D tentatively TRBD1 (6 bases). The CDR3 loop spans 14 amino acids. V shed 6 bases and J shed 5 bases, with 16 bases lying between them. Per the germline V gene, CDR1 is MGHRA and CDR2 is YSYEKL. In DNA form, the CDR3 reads TGCGCCAGCAGTCAAACAGGACAGAATACTGAAGCTTTCTTT. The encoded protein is CASSQTGQNTEAFF.